A selection of T cell receptor beta chains follows, all from one sample in a study of T-cell reconstitution after alpha-beta-depleted transplantation in children. TCRdb called the PCR reads again in MiXCR, with one record for every CDR3 protein. The repertoire holds more than 200,000 distinct CDR3 sequences, about 8.8% seen once, with 5% to 6% in the top ten. The source material was PBMCs from the stem cell graft donor, sampled from the stem cell graft. All receptors come from a human donor who donated a stem cell graft to a child with SCID. Each CDR3 is given with its conserved first and last residue. Each record gives: V gene, CDR3 protein.

>TRBV20-1
CSARASGDTIYF
>TRBV20-1
CSAQQDGTLNQPQHF
>TRBV11-2
CASSARPGTSGAITYEQYF
>TRBV28
CASSLAISGHGYTF
>TRBV27
CASSPERGQVTQYF
>TRBV12-3/TRBV12-4
CASGGQLNTEAFF
>TRBV20-1
CSARATGPLGQASF
>TRBV7-2
CASSLDGGALETQYF
>TRBV20-1
CSARDQASYGYTF
>TRBV15
CATSRDTGAGNEQFF
>TRBV5-1
CASSRTSGGANEQFF
>TRBV24-1
CATSDSRQAYNEQFF
>TRBV28
CASLTIGTGLYEQYF
>TRBV7-6
CASSLGWGGTITPYEQYF
>TRBV5-1
CASSLIGGAEDTQYF
>TRBV20-1
CSARVTGILGEKLFF
>TRBV5-1
CASSTLAGSNTGELFF
>TRBV7-9
CASSPETERETQYF
>TRBV5-1
CASSFTTGGDEQFF
>TRBV5-1
CASSLEQKAYEQYF
>TRBV28
CASNTPAGANVLTF
>TRBV11-3
CASSGPREGGNNEQFF
>TRBV7-9
CASSRTVTNEKLFF
>TRBV7-9
CAILQNPSSGNTIYF
>TRBV3-1
CASRLADTQYF
>TRBV20-1
CSAQSQLAGRYEQYF
>TRBV28
CASSQILFRGGTTDTQYF
>TRBV4-3
CASSPALGLTYEQYF
>TRBV5-1
CASSLAGQGAGGYTF
>TRBV7-9
CASSPGDRTVMNTEAFF
>TRBV12-3/TRBV12-4
CASSLGGVAYEQYF